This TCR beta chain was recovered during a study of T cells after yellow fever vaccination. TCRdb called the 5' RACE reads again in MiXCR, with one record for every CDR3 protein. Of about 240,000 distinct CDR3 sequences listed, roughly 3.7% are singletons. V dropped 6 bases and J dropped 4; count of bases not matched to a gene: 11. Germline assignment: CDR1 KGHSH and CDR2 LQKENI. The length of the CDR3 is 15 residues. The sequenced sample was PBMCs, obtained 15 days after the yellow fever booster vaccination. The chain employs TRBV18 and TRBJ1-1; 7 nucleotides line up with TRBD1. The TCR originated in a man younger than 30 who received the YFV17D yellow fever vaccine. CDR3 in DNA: TGTGCCAGCTCGAAAAGACAGGGTGGGGGCACTGAAGCTTTCTTT. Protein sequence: CASSKRQGGGTEAFF.